The 18 T cell receptor beta chains listed next were all sequenced from one sample in a study of cytomegalovirus exposure and HLA in healthy donors. Primers: 60 Vbeta forward and 13 Jbeta reverse. Sequenced by immunoSEQ multiplex PCR; TCRdb stores in-frame clones only, minus some. This sample has about 180,000 clones, with roughly 77% found just once. The specimen sequenced was PBMCs. All receptors derive from a woman younger than 45 in good health and CMV-seropositive.

The rearrangement links TRBV6-1 to TRBJ2-4, with D maybe TRBD1 (6 bases). The CDR3 extends over 13 amino acids. Germline lookup yields CDR1 MNHNS and CDR2 SASEGT. V lost 8 bases and J lost 8, with 16 bases in between. The CDR3 nucleotides are TGTGCCAGCTTACAGGGAACGGTAGACATTCAGTACTTC. Amino acid sequence: CASLQGTVDIQYF.

This rearrangement joins TRBV4-1 to TRBJ1-6, with 7 bases identical to TRBD1. Germline lookup yields CDR1 MGHRA and CDR2 YSYEKL. With 3 bases clipped from V and 7 bases from J, the junction kept 6 bases outside the gene matches. This CDR3 region has 15 residues. The CDR3 bases are TGCGCCAGCAGCCATCCCGACAGGGTAAATTCACCCCTCCACTTT. Its protein product is CASSHPDRVNSPLHF.

This clone was found once. The chain has TRBV9 and TRBJ2-5, with D possibly being TRBD2 (7 bases). V lost 4 bases and J lost 7, with 14 bases in between. Per germline, CDR1 SGDLS and CDR2 YYNGEE. The CDR3 has 13 amino acids. The CDR3 sequence: CASSFGLGGTQYF. CDR3 nucleotide sequence: TGTGCCAGCAGCTTCGGACTAGGGGGGACCCAGTACTTC.

This clone occurred a few times. The chain is built from TRBV10-3 and TRBJ2-7, with D possibly matching TRBD1 (6 bases). Germline V gene sequence: CDR1 ENHRY, CDR2 SYGVKD. This CDR3 spans 17 amino acids. Trimming removed 0 bases at V and 0 bases at J, with 15 bases between. In nucleotides, the CDR3 is TGTGCCATCAGTGAGTCGGTGGCAGGGGACCGCTCCTACGAGCAGTACTTC. Translation: CAISESVAGDRSYEQYF.

This chain joins TRBV10-2 and TRBJ2-7; possible D gene TRBD1, 5 bases. Germline values: CDR1 WSHSY, CDR2 SAAADI. Between the trimmed V and J ends, which lost 3 bases and 3 bases, there was a span of 18 bases. The CDR3 is made up of 16 amino acids. Written as DNA, the CDR3 is TGCGCCAGCAGTGACTACAGGCTTGCGAACGGCTACGAGCAGTACTTC. Translation: CASSDYRLANGYEQYF.

The V and J genes are TRBV25-1 and TRBJ1-1, with 7 bases identical to TRBD1. J gave up 10 bases and V 4 bases, and 3 bases lay outside the gene matches. The CDR3 has 11 residues. Looked up from germline, CDR1 is MGHDK and CDR2 is SYGVNS. CDR3 sequence (DNA): TGTGCCAGCAGTGGCGGGACAGCAGCTTTCTTT. Translated: CASSGGTAAFF.

The chain joins TRBV25-1 to TRBJ2-3; 8 bases map to TRBD2. V lost 4 bases, J lost 5 bases, and 5 bases stayed unmatched. This CDR3 spans 14 amino acids. CDR1 is MGHDK, CDR2 SYGVNS, per germline. This CDR3 reads CASSGAGVIDTQYF. The CDR3 bases are TGTGCCAGCAGTGGAGCGGGGGTGATAGATACGCAGTATTTT.

This chain links TRBV5-1 with TRBJ1-4; D is possibly TRBD1 (5 bases). In germline, CDR1 is SGHRS, CDR2 YFSETQ. The CDR3 is made up of 14 amino acids. The V end was cut by 0 bases, the J end by 9 bases, with 12 bases between. CDR3 bases: TGCGCCAGCAGCTTGGTAGGGGCCCGCCAAAAACTGTTTTTT. Amino acids: CASSLVGARQKLFF.

This sequence joins TRBV5-5 and TRBJ2-1; possibly TRBD1 for D (6 bases). V lost 2 bases and J 3 bases, leaving 12 bases between the germline ends. Germline V gene data show CDR1 as SGHKS and CDR2 as YYEKEE (reference sequence). This CDR3 is built from 15 residues. CDR3 residues: CASSFSQGFYNEQFF. The DNA for the CDR3 is TGTGCCAGCAGCTTCTCTCAGGGGTTCTACAATGAGCAGTTCTTC.

The chain is built from TRBV9 and TRBJ2-3; 12 positions match TRBD2. CDR1 is SGDLS and CDR2 is YYNGEE in the germline V gene. Trimming at V came to 3 bases and at J to 2 bases, leaving 10 bases not matched to a gene. This CDR3 contains 18 residues. As DNA, the CDR3 is TGTGCCAGCAGCGCCGAAGGGACTAGCGGGTCATTCACAGATACGCAGTATTTT. Translating gives CASSAEGTSGSFTDTQYF.

V gene TRBV6-4 combines with J gene TRBJ2-5, with 8 bases matching TRBD1. This CDR3 has 15 amino acids. Per the germline V gene, CDR1 is MRHNA and CDR2 is SNTAGT. The V gene end was trimmed by 4 bases and the J gene end by 6 bases; junction bases not matched to a gene: 10. Here the CDR3 reads CASSAPFSGGQTQYF. CDR3 nucleotides: TGTGCCAGCAGTGCCCCTTTCTCAGGGGGCCAGACCCAGTACTTC.

The chain combines TRBV5-4 with TRBJ1-4; D uncertain. Germline CDR1 and CDR2: SGHNT and YYREEE (reference sequence). V lost 0 bases and J lost 8, with 20 bases in between. There are 17 residues in the CDR3. The CDR3 bases are TGTGCCAGCAGCTTGGGCCCCCCGGCGGGGAGGCCAGAAAAACTGTTTTTT. Its translation is CASSLGPPAGRPEKLFF.

There are a few counts of this clone. The rearrangement links TRBV29-1 to TRBJ2-3; tentatively, D is TRBD2 (5 bases). The CDR3 consists of 13 residues. The V end was cut by 7 bases, the J end by 0 bases, with 11 bases between. Germline lookup yields CDR1 SQVTM and CDR2 ANQGSEA. The CDR3 DNA sequence: TGCAGCGCAGACGGGGAGAGCACAGATACGCAGTATTTT. As protein: CSADGESTDTQYF.

The CDR3 DNA sequence: TGCAGCGTTGAAGAGGGACTGGGTGAAAAACTGTTTTTT. Its translation: CSVEEGLGEKLFF. The J gene is TRBJ1-4, the V gene TRBV29-1; weak D call: TRBD1 (5 bases). Germline loops: CDR1 SQVTM, CDR2 ANQGSEA. V was cut by 0 bases and J by 7 bases, with 9 bases left in between. This CDR3 contains 13 residues.

As concerns this clone: This sample also contains other DNA sequences that code for the same CDR3. This chain uses TRBV28 with TRBJ1-2, with TRBD1 identical over 8 bases. The CDR3 has 14 amino acids. Germline assignment: CDR1 MDHEN and CDR2 SYDVKM. V was pared by 2 bases and J by 4 bases, with 3 bases of the junction left unmatched. CDR3 sequence reads: CASSLGTGGYGYTF. CDR3 nucleotide sequence: TGTGCCAGCAGTTTAGGAACAGGGGGCTATGGCTACACCTTC.

The chain links TRBV27 to TRBJ1-2, with D possibly being TRBD1 (5 bases). Trimming left V 4 bases short and J 8 bases short, with 17 bases between. Germline V gene data show CDR1 as MNHEY and CDR2 as SMNVEV (reference sequence). This CDR3 spans 14 amino acids. CDR3 nucleotide sequence: TGTGCCAGCAGTTCCGGGGGGATCCTAAGGGGCTACACCTTC. It specifies CASSSGGILRGYTF.

This clone showed up just a few times. The chain is built from TRBV10-3 and TRBJ1-4, with D perhaps matching TRBD1 (6 bases). CDR3 length: 14 residues. The germline CDR1 and CDR2 sequences are ENHRY and SYGVKD. The ends were cut back, 6 bases at V and 8 bases at J, with 16 bases in the middle. The DNA of the CDR3 is TGTGCCATCAGCGGGGGGGGCTCTGGAGAAAAACTGTTTTTT. The encoded protein is CAISGGGSGEKLFF.

Of note for this clone: Other DNA sequences in the same sample also yield this CDR3. J is TRBJ1-5 and V is TRBV28, with D maybe TRBD1 (5 bases). CDR1 MDHEN and CDR2 SYDVKM come from the germline V gene. The CDR3 has 12 amino acids. Trimming pared 4 bases from V and 5 bases from J, leaving 6 bases between. CDR3 coding DNA: TGTGCCAGCAGTTGGGGGGATCAGCCCCAGCATTTT. Its protein is CASSWGDQPQHF.